A few counts support the clone carrying this T cell receptor (beta chain). The antigen is not known. The data stem from a study of T cell responses to AZD1222 COVID-19 vaccine. General study results and limits: Possibly, clonal diversity was underestimated; donors were largely white British and included more females. Only after the peak T cell response were repertoires sampled.

Generated by immunoSEQ multiplex PCR, the TCRdb table keeps only in-frame clones and is missing some. Among some 96,000 clones, roughly 90% were seen once, and the ten largest hold about 2.5%. The receptor comes from an adult in good health. The sequencing used peripheral blood, collected on day 0 of AZD1222 vaccination.

The CDR3 region is CASSEYRGQGAFF. For the CDR3, the DNA is TGTGCCAGCAGTGAATATAGGGGCCAGGGGGCTTTCTTT. This chain links TRBV25-1 with TRBJ1-1; maybe TRBD1 (6 bases). Germline CDR1 reads MGHDK; CDR2 reads SYGVNS. The V end lost 0 bases, the J end lost 11 bases, and 13 bases lay between the germline ends. CDR3 size: 13 residues.